The 14 T cell receptor beta chains below come from one sample, sequenced in a study of blood T cell repertoires in COVID-19. The method was immunoSEQ multiplex PCR; TCRdb's version includes in-frame clones alone and lacks a portion of them. The data hold roughly 15,000 clones, with 87% observed a single time. Material for sequencing was peripheral blood. The receptors derive from a man aged 50 or older with active COVID-19.

DNA for the CDR3: TGTGCCAGCAGCTTATCAATACGGGGGCAGTACTTC. Translation gives CASSLSIRGQYF. The rearrangement joins TRBV7-9 to TRBJ2-7; the D gene is possibly TRBD2 (5 bases). The CDR3 totals 12 residues. CDR1 SEHNR and CDR2 FQNEAQ come from the germline V gene (reference sequence). The V end was cut by 2 bases, the J end by 9 bases, with 11 bases between.

This chain links TRBV6-5 with TRBJ1-2, with D unclear. The CDR3 consists of 15 residues. Germline V gives CDR1 MNHEY, CDR2 SVGAGI. V was shortened by 0 bases and J by 8 bases, with 16 bases between the two germline ends. CDR3 amino acids: CASSYSYETRNGYTF. CDR3 nucleotide sequence: TGTGCCAGCAGTTACTCGTATGAGACAAGGAACGGCTACACCTTC.

V and J are TRBV5-5 and TRBJ1-2; D ambiguous. Looked up from germline, CDR1 is SGHKS and CDR2 is YYEKEE (reference sequence). V lost 6 bases, J lost 5 bases, and 14 bases lay in between. This CDR3 region has 13 residues. The CDR3 is CASTFKSTYGYTF. The CDR3 bases are TGTGCCAGCACCTTTAAGTCTACGTATGGCTACACCTTC. Full variable domain (outside the CDR3, taken from reference TRBV5-5 and TRBJ1-2): DAGVTQSPTHLIKTRGQQVTLRCSPISGHKSVSWYQQVLGQGPQFIFQYYEKEERGRGNFPDRFSARQFPNYSSELNVNALLLGDSALYLCASTFKSTYGYTFGSGTRLTVV.

The chain carries TRBV7-6 and TRBJ2-1; no firm D call. V lost 2 bases and J 9 bases, leaving 8 bases between the germline ends. This CDR3 region has 12 residues. Germline V gene data show CDR1 as SGHVS and CDR2 as FNYEAQ. The CDR3 bases are TGTGCCAGCAGCTTAATAGCCGGTGAGCAGTTCTTC. It encodes CASSLIAGEQFF.

The chain couples TRBV19 to TRBJ1-1, with TRBD1 matching 7 bases. Trimming at V came to 8 bases and at J to 8 bases, leaving 8 bases not matched to a gene. The CDR3 spans 12 residues. Germline values: CDR1 LNHDA, CDR2 SQIVND (reference sequence). The DNA of the CDR3 is TGTGCCAGTTTTGACAGGGTGTTCGAAGCTTTCTTT. This gives the protein CASFDRVFEAFF.

J is TRBJ2-7 and V is TRBV12-3 or TRBV12-4, with D possibly being TRBD1 (6 bases). V was clipped by 4 bases and J by 6 bases, with 13 bases between them. The CDR3 has 13 amino acids. Written as DNA, the CDR3 is TGTGCCAGCAGTTGGACAGTCGAGGGCGAGCAGTACTTC. As protein: CASSWTVEGEQYF.

The chain couples TRBV19 to TRBJ2-5; TRBD2 aligns across 7 bases. The germline V gene encodes CDR1 LNHDA and CDR2 SQIVND (reference sequence). V gave up 4 bases and J gave up 7 bases; unmatched junction bases: 0. The CDR3 totals 11 residues. CDR3 sequence (DNA): TGTGCCAGTAGTACGGGAGGGACCCAGTACTTC. Its translation is CASSTGGTQYF.

J is TRBJ2-6 and V is TRBV6-2 or TRBV6-3; D might be TRBD1 (6 bases). The CDR3 is 21 residues long. V was trimmed by 0 bases and J by 0 bases, leaving 21 bases between them. In germline, CDR1 is MNHEY, CDR2 SVGEGT. The chain's CDR3 is CASSYSPHGQLTYSGANVLTF. The CDR3 DNA is TGTGCCAGCAGTTACTCCCCCCATGGACAGCTCACCTACTCTGGGGCCAACGTCCTGACTTTC.

This chain links TRBV7-2 with TRBJ2-7; perhaps TRBD1 as D (6 bases). Deletions cut 0 bases from V and 3 bases from J, with 9 bases between. CDR3 size: 14 residues. CDR1 and CDR2 (germline): SGHTA, FQGNSA. Here the CDR3 reads CASSLAGQLYEQYF. CDR3 DNA sequence: TGTGCCAGCAGCTTAGCGGGACAACTCTACGAGCAGTACTTC.

The rearrangement links TRBV7-2 to TRBJ1-3; 8 bases line up with TRBD1. This CDR3 spans 16 amino acids. In germline, CDR1 is SGHTA, CDR2 FQGNSA. The ends lost 5 bases at V and 0 bases at J; junction bases unmatched: 6. The CDR3 bases are TGTGCCAGCAGCATCCCGACAGGGGCCTCTGGAAACACCATATATTTT. The encoded protein is CASSIPTGASGNTIYF.

V gene TRBV6-2 or TRBV6-3 combines with J gene TRBJ1-3; no clear D. Trimming removed 6 bases at V and 0 bases at J, with 12 bases between. Germline CDR1 MNHEY, CDR2 SVGEGT. This CDR3 has 15 amino acids. The CDR3 coding sequence is TGTGCCAGCAGCCCCCACGCGAGCTCTGGAAACACCATATATTTT. It is translated as CASSPHASSGNTIYF.

The chain's CDR3 is CASSQMTGVKNIQYF. In DNA form, the CDR3 reads TGTGCCAGCAGCCAAATGACAGGGGTCAAAAACATTCAGTACTTC. V and J are TRBV3-1 (or the pseudogene TRBV3-2) and TRBJ2-4; TRBD1 aligns across 8 bases. Germline CDR1 and CDR2: LGHDT and YNNKEL (reference sequence). The CDR3 loop spans 15 amino acids. With V trimmed by 2 bases and J by 3 bases, 3 bases remained unmatched.

The chain is built from TRBV5-1 and TRBJ2-7; TRBD2 matches at 14 bases. The germline gives CDR1 SGHRS, CDR2 YFSETQ. This CDR3 spans 15 amino acids. With V trimmed by 3 bases and J by 3 bases, 2 bases remained unmatched. The CDR3 DNA is TGCGCCAGCAGCTCGGGACTAGCGGGAGTCTACGAGCAGTACTTC. It translates to CASSSGLAGVYEQYF.

There are a few counts of this clone. J is TRBJ2-3 and V is TRBV15; 13 bases are a match to TRBD2. Germline V gene data show CDR1 as LNHNV and CDR2 as YYDKDF (reference sequence). There are 17 residues in the CDR3. The J segment lost 5 bases and the V segment lost 4 bases, leaving 9 bases of the junction unmatched. CDR3 loop: CATSNGLAGDNRDTQYF. The CDR3 DNA reads TGTGCCACCAGCAATGGACTAGCGGGAGACAATAGAGATACGCAGTATTTT.